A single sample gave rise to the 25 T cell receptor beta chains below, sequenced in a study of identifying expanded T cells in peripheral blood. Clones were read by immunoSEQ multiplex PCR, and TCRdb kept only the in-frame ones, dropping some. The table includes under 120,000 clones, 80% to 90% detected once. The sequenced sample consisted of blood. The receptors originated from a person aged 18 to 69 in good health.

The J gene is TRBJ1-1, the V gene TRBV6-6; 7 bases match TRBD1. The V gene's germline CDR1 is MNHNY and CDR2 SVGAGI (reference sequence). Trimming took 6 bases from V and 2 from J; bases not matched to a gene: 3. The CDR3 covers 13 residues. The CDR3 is CASRDRINTEAFF. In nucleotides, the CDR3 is TGTGCCAGCAGGGACAGGATAAACACTGAAGCTTTCTTT.

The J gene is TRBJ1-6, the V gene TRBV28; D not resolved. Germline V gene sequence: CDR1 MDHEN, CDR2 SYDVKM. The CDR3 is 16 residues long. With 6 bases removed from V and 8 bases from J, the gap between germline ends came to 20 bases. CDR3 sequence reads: CASSYPDVGRDSPLHF. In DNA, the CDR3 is TGTGCCAGCAGCTACCCCGATGTGGGTAGGGATTCACCCCTCCACTTT.

The CDR3 spells CASGFDVNYGYTF. The CDR3 DNA reads as TGTGCTAGTGGTTTCGACGTTAACTATGGCTACACCTTC. The rearrangement uses TRBV12-5 and TRBJ1-2; D call uncertain. Germline loops: CDR1 LGHNT, CDR2 FRNRAP. V was cut by 3 bases and J by 1 base, with 6 bases left in between. The CDR3 is 13 amino acids.

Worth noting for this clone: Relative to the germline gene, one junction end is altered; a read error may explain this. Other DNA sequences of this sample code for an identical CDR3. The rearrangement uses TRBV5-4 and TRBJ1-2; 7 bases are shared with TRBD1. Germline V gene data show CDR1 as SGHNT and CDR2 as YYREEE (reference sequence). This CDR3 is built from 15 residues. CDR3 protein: CASTKGGQDYYGYTF. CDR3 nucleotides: TGTGCCAGCACAAAAGGCGGACAGGATTACTACGGCTACACCTTC. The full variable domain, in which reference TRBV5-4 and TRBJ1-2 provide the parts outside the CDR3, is ETGVTQSPTHLIKTRGQQVTLRCSSQSGHNTVSWYQQALGQGPQFIFQYYREEENGRGNFPPRFSGLQFPNYSSELNVNALELDDSALYLCASTKGGQDYYGYTFGSGTRLTVV.

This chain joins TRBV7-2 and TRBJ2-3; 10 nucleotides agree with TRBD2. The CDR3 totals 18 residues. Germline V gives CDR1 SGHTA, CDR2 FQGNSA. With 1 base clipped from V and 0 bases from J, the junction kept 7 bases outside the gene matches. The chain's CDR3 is CASSLEPTSGRSTDTQYF. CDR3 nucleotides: TGTGCCAGCAGCTTAGAGCCGACTAGCGGGCGTAGCACAGATACGCAGTATTTT.

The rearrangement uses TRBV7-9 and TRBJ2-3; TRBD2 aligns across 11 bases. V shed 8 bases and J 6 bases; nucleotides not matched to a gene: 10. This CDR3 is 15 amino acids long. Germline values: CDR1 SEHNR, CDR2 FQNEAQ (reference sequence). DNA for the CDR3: TGTGCCAGCGGAATAGCGGGGGGGTCCCCCGATACGCAGTATTTT. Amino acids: CASGIAGGSPDTQYF.

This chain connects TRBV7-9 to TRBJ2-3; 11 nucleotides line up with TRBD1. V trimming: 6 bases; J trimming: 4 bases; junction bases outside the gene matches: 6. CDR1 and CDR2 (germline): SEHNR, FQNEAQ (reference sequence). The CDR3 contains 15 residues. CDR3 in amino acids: CASSSGQGGPDTQYF. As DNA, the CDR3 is TGTGCCAGCAGTTCGGGACAGGGGGGGCCAGATACGCAGTATTTT.

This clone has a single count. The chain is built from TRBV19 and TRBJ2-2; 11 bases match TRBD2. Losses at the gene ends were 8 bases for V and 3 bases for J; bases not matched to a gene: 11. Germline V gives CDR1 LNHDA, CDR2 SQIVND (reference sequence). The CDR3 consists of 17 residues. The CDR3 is CASPLSGGASDTGELFF. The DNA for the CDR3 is TGTGCCAGTCCTCTTAGCGGGGGGGCCTCGGACACCGGGGAGCTGTTTTTT.

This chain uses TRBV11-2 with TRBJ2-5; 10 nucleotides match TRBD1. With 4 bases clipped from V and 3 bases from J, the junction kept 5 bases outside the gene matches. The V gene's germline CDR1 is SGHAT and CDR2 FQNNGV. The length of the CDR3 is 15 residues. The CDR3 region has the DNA TGTGCCAGCAGCTCTGCCGGGACAGGGGAAGAGACCCAGTACTTC. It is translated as CASSSAGTGEETQYF. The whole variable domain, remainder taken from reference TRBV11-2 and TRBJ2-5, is EAGVAQSPRYKIIEKRQSVAFWCNPISGHATLYWYQQILGQGPKLLIQFQNNGVVDDSQLPKDRFSAERLKGVDSTLKIQPAKLEDSAVYLCASSSAGTGEETQYFGPGTRLLVL.

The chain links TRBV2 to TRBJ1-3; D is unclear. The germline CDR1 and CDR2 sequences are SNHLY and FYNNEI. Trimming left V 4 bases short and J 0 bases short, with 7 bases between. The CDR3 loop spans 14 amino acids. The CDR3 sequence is CASSGAISGNTIYF. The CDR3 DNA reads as TGTGCCAGCAGTGGTGCCATCTCTGGAAACACCATATATTTT.

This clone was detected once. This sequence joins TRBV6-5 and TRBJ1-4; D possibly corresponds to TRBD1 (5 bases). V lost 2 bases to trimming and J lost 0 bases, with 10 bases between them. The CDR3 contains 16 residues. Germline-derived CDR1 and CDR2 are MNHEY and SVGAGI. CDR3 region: CASSYPGTATNEKLFF. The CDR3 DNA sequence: TGTGCCAGCAGTTACCCCGGGACCGCAACTAATGAAAAACTGTTTTTT.

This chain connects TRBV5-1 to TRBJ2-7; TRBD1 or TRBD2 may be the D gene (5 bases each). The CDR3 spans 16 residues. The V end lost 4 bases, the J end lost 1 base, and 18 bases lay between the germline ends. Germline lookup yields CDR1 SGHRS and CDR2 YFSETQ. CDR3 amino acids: CASSEGSSALSYEQYF. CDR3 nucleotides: TGCGCCAGCAGCGAGGGGTCCTCCGCCCTATCCTACGAGCAGTACTTC.

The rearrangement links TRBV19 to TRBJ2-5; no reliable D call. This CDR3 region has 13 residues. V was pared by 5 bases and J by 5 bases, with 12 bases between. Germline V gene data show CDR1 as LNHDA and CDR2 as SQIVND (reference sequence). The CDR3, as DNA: TGTGCCAGTAGTGCCCGGATCGGGGAGACCCAGTACTTC. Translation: CASSARIGETQYF.

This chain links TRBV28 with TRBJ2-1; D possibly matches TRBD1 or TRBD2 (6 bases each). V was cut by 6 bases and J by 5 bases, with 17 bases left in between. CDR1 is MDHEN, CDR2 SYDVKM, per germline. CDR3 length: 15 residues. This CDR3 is CASRTLRGADNEQFF. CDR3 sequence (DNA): TGTGCCAGCAGGACTCTTAGGGGGGCCGACAATGAGCAGTTCTTC.

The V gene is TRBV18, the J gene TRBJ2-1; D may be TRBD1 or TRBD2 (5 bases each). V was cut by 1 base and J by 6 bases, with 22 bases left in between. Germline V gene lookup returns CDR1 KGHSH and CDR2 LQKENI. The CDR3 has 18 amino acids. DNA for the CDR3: TGTGCCAGCTCACCACTTTCGTCAATCGGGGCCCAGGGCAATGAGCAGTTCTTC. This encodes CASSPLSSIGAQGNEQFF.

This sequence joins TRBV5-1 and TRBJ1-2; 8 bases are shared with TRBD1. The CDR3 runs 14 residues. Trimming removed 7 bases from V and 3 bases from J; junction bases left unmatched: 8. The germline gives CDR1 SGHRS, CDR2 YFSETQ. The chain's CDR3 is CASAIMTGDYGYTF. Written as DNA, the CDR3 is TGCGCCAGCGCGATTATGACAGGGGACTATGGCTACACCTTC.

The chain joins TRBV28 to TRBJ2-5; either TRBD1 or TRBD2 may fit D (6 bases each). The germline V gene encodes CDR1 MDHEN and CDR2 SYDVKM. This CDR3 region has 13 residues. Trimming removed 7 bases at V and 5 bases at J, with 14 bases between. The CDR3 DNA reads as TGTGCCAGCATTCGGAGGGACACGGAGACCCAGTACTTC. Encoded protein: CASIRRDTETQYF.

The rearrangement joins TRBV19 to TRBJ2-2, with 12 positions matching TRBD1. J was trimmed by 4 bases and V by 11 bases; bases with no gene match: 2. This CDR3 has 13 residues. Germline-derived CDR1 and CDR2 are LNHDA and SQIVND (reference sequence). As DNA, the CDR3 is TGTGCCGGGGACAGGGGGCCCACCGGGGAGCTGTTTTTT. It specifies CAGDRGPTGELFF.

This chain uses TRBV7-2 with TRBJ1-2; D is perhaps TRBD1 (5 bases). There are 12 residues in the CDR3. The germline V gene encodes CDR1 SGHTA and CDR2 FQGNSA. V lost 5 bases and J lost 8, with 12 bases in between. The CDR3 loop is CASSVSGSGYTF. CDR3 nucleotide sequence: TGTGCCAGCAGCGTATCAGGGAGCGGCTACACCTTC.

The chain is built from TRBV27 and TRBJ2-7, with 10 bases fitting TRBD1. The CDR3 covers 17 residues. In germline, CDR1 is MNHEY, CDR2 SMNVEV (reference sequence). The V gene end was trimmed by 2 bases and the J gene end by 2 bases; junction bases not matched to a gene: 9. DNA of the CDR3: TGTGCCAGCAGTTTAGCTCTAGGGACAGGGGTGACCTACGAGCAGTACTTC. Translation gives CASSLALGTGVTYEQYF.

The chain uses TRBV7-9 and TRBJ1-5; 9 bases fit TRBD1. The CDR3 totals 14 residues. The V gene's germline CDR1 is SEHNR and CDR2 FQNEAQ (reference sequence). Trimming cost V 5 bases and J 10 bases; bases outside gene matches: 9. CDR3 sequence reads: CASSLGTGIGPQHF. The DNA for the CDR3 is TGTGCCAGCAGCCTCGGGACAGGGATAGGACCCCAGCATTTT.

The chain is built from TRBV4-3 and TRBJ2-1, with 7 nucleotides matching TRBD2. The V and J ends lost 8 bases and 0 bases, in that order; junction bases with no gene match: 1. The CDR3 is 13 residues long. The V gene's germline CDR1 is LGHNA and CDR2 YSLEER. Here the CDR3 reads CASASGSYNEQFF. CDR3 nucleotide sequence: TGCGCCAGCGCTAGCGGCTCCTACAATGAGCAGTTCTTC.

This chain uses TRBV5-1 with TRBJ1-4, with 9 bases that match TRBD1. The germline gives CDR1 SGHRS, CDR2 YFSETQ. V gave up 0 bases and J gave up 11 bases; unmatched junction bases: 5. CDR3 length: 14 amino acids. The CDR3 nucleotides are TGCGCCAGCAGCTTGGACGGGACAGGGTTGAAACTGTTTTTT. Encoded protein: CASSLDGTGLKLFF.

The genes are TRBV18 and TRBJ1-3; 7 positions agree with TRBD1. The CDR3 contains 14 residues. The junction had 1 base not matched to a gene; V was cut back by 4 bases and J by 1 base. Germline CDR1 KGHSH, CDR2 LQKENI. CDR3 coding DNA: TGTGCCAGCTCACGACAGGGTTCTGGAAACACCATATATTTT. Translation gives CASSRQGSGNTIYF.

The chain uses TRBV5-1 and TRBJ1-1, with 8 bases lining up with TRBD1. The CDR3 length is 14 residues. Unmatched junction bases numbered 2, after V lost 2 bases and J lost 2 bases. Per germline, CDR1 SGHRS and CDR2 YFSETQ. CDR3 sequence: CASSFGQGNTEAFF. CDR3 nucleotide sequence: TGCGCCAGCAGCTTCGGACAGGGAAACACTGAAGCTTTCTTT. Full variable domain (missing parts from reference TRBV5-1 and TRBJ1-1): KAGVTQTPRYLIKTRGQQVTLSCSPISGHRSVSWYQQTPGQGLQFLFEYFSETQRNKGNFPGRFSGRQFSNSRSEMNVSTLELGDSALYLCASSFGQGNTEAFFGQGTRLTVV.